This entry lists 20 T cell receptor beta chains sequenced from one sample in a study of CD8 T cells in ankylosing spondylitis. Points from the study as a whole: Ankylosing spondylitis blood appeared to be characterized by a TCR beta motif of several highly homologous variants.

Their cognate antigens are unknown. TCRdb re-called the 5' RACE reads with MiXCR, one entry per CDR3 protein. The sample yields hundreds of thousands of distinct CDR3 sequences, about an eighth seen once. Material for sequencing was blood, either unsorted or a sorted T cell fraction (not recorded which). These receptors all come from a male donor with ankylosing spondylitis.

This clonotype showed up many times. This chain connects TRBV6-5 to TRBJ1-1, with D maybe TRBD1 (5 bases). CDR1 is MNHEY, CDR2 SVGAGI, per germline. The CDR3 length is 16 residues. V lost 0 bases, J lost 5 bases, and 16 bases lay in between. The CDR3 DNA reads TGTGCCAGCAGTTACTCGCTTATACCTGGGGGGACTGAAGCTTTCTTT. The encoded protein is CASSYSLIPGGTEAFF.

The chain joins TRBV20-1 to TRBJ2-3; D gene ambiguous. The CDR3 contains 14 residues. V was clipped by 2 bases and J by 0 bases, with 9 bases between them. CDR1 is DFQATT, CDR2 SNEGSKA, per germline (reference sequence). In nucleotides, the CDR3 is TGCAGTGCTAGAAGGGTCCTCAGCACAGATACGCAGTATTTT. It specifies CSARRVLSTDTQYF.

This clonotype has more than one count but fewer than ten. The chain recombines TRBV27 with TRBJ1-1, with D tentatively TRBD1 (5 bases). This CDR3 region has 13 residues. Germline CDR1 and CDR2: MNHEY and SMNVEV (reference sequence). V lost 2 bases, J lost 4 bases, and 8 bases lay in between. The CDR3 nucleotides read TGTGCCAGCAGTTTAAGGACATTCACTGAAGCTTTCTTT. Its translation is CASSLRTFTEAFF.

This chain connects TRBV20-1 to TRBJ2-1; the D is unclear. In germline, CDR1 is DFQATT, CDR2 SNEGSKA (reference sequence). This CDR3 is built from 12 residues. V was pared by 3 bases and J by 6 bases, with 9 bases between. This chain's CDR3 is CSASGLRNEQFF. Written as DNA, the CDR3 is TGCAGTGCTAGCGGTCTGCGCAATGAGCAGTTCTTC.

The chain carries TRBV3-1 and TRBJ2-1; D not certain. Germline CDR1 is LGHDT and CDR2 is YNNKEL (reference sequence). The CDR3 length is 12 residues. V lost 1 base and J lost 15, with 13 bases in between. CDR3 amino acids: CASSQGTNSRFF. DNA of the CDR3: TGTGCCAGCAGCCAAGGAACCAACAGCAGGTTCTTC.

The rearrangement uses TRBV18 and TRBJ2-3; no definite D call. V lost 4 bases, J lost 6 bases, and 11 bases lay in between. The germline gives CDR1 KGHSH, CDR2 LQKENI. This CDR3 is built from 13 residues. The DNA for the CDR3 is TGTGCCAGCTCACGGCAGGATGGGGATACGCAGTATTTT. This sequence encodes CASSRQDGDTQYF.

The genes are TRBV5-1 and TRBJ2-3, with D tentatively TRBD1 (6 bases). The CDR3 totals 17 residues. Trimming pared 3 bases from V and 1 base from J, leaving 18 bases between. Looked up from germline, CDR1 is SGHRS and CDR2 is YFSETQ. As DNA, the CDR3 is TGCGCCAGCAGCTATACGGGACAACATTTAGGCACAGATACGCAGTATTTT. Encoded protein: CASSYTGQHLGTDTQYF.

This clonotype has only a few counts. CDR3 region: CATSSNRAGSGTGELFF. DNA for the CDR3: TGTGCCACCAGTTCCAATCGGGCAGGGTCGGGCACCGGGGAGCTGTTTTTT. This rearrangement joins TRBV24-1 to TRBJ2-2; D is perhaps TRBD1 (5 bases). V lost 6 bases and J 4 bases, leaving 20 bases between the germline ends. This CDR3 has 17 amino acids. Germline V gene lookup returns CDR1 KGHDR and CDR2 SFDVKD.

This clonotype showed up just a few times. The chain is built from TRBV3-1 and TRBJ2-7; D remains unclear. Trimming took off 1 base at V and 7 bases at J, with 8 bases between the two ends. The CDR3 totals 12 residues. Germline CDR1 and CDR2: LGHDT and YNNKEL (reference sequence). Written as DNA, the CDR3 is TGTGCCAGCAGCCAAGCATCTAAGGAGCAGTACTTC. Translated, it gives CASSQASKEQYF.

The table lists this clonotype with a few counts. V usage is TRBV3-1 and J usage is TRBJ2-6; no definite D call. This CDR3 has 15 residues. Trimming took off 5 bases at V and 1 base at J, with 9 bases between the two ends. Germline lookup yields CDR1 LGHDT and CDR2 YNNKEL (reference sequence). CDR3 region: CASSGPISGANVLTF. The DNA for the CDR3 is TGTGCCAGCAGCGGCCCGATTTCTGGGGCCAACGTCCTGACTTTC.

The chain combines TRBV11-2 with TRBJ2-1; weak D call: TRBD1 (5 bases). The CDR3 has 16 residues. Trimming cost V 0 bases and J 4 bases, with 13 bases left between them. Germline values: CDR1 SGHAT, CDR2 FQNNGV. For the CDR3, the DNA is TGTGCCAGCAGCTTAGAGTTGCAGGGCAATTACAATGAGCAGTTCTTC. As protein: CASSLELQGNYNEQFF.

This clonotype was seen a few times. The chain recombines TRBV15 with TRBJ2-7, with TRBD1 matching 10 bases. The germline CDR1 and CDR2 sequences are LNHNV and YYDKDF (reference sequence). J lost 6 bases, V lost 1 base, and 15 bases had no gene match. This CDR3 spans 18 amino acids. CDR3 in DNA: TGTGCCACCAGCAGAGGGCTAGTCCCGGGACAGGGGTTTTCCGAGCAGTACGTC. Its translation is CATSRGLVPGQGFSEQYV.

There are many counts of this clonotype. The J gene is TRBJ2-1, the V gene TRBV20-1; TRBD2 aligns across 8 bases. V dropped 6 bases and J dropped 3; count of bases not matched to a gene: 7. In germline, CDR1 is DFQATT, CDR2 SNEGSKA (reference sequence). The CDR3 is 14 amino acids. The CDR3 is CSAKTSGGYNEQFF. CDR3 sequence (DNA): TGCAGTGCGAAGACGAGCGGGGGCTACAATGAGCAGTTCTTC.

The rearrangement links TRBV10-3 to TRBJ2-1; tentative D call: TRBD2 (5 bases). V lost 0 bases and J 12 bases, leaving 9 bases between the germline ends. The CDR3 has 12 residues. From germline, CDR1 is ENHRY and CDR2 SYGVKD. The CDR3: CAISESKGGQFF. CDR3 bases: TGTGCCATCAGTGAGTCAAAAGGAGGGCAGTTCTTC.

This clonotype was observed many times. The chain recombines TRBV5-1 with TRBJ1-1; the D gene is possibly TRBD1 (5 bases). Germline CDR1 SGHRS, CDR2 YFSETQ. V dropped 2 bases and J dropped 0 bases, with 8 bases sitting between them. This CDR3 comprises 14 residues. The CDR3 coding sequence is TGCGCCAGCAGCTTACTGGACATGAACACTGAAGCTTTCTTT. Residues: CASSLLDMNTEAFF.

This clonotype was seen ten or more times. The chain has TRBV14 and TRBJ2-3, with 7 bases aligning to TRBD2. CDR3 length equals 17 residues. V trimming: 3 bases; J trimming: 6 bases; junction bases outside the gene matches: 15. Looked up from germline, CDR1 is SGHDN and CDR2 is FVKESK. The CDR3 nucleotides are TGTGCCAGCAGCCACGGTCGCGGCGGGAGCCCCCGGGATACGCAGTATTTT. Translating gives CASSHGRGGSPRDTQYF.

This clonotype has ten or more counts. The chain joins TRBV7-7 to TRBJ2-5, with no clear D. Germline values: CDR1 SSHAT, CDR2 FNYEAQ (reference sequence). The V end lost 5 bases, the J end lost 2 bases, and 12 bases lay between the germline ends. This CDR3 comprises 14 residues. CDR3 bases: TGTGCCAGCAGCCCCCGACCGGGTCAAGAGACCCAGTACTTC. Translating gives CASSPRPGQETQYF.

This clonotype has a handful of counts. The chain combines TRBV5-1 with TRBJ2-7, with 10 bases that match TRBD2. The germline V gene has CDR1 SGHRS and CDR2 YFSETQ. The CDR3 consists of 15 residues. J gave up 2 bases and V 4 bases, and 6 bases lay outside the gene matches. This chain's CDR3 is CASSQGTSATYEQYF. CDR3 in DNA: TGCGCCAGCAGCCAGGGGACTAGCGCGACCTACGAGCAGTACTTC. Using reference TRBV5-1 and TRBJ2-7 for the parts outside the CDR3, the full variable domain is KAGVTQTPRYLIKTRGQQVTLSCSPISGHRSVSWYQQTPGQGLQFLFEYFSETQRNKGNFPGRFSGRQFSNSRSEMNVSTLELGDSALYLCASSQGTSATYEQYFGPGTRLTVT.

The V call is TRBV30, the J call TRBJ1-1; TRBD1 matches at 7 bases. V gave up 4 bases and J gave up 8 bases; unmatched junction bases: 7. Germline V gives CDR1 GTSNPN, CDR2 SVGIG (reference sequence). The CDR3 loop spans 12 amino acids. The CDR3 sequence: CAWKLRDREAFF. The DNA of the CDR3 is TGTGCCTGGAAATTAAGGGACAGAGAAGCTTTCTTT.

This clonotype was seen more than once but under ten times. Here the CDR3 DNA reads TGTGCCAGCAGTCCCATAGGACTAGCCGGGCAGGATACGCAGTATTTT. Its protein is CASSPIGLAGQDTQYF. The rearrangement links TRBV6-1 to TRBJ2-3; 8 positions match TRBD2. This CDR3 comprises 16 residues. The germline CDR1 and CDR2 sequences are MNHNS and SASEGT. J lost 6 bases, V lost 5 bases, and 13 bases had no gene match.